What follows is one T cell receptor (beta chain) and its context. This record belongs to a study of preoperative IRX-2 immunotherapy in early breast cancer. Assay used: immunoSEQ multiplex PCR; TCRdb lists only in-frame clones, some missing. The sample lists over 60,000 clones; approximately 94% were seen once. The CDR3 spans 17 residues. The germline CDR1 and CDR2 sequences are SGHVS and FQNEAQ. The ends were cut back, 2 bases at V and 3 bases at J, with 18 bases in the middle. Treatment indicated: preoperative locoregional IRX-2 cytokine immunotherapy. Patients received preoperative, locoregional IRX-2 cytokine immunotherapy in a phase Ib study.

The chain links TRBV7-8 to TRBJ2-3; a possible D gene is TRBD1 (6 bases). The sequence derives from a human donor with breast cancer. Sample collection was performed from a patient treated with IRX-2 immunotherapy. DNA of the CDR3: TGTGCCAGCAGCTTACCCCTGGGACACGAAGGGACAGATACGCAGTATTTT. This encodes CASSLPLGHEGTDTQYF.